The TCR beta chain described here comes from a study of T cells of healthy individuals. A single record per CDR3 protein comes from TCRdb applying MiXCR to the 5' RACE reads. The data contain some 69,000 distinct CDR3 sequences, around 16% of them singletons. Germline CDR1 and CDR2: LGHNA and YSLEER. This CDR3 has 15 residues. V gave up 0 bases and J gave up 1 base, with 10 bases separating them. This TCR was recovered from a human donor in good health. The genes are TRBV4-3 and TRBJ2-7, with D possibly TRBD2 on 5 matching bases. As DNA, the CDR3 is TGCGCCAGCAGCCAAGATCGGAGCGGATCCTACGAGCAGTACTTC. The encoded protein is CASSQDRSGSYEQYF.